This note documents a single T cell receptor beta chain sequence. The data were obtained in a study of blood T cell repertoires in COVID-19. Background on the study: The origin of the acute and convalescent COVID-19 samples was the United States, Italy and Spain. PBMCs, B-cell-depleted T cells, or T cells provided the cDNA or gDNA that made up the material.

Authors' data handling: Reference gene primer amplification yielded estimated nucleated cell counts. Measured with immunoSEQ multiplex PCR; TCRdb has only the in-frame clones, and not every one. Clone size and V and J calls were adopted from that table, with D and trimming inferred from the DNA. The data contain about 280,000 clones, 88% of them singletons. CDR1 and CDR2 (germline): SGHRS, YFSETQ. V lost 3 bases, J lost 2 bases, and 11 bases lay in between. This CDR3 comprises 14 residues. Specimen: peripheral blood. The chain combines TRBV5-1 with TRBJ1-1; maybe TRBD1 (5 bases). The clonotype was recovered from a man aged 18-30 years with active or convalescent COVID-19. As DNA, the CDR3 is TGCGCCAGCAGCTCCGGGACTTCAAACACTGAAGCTTTCTTT. Amino acids: CASSSGTSNTEAFF.